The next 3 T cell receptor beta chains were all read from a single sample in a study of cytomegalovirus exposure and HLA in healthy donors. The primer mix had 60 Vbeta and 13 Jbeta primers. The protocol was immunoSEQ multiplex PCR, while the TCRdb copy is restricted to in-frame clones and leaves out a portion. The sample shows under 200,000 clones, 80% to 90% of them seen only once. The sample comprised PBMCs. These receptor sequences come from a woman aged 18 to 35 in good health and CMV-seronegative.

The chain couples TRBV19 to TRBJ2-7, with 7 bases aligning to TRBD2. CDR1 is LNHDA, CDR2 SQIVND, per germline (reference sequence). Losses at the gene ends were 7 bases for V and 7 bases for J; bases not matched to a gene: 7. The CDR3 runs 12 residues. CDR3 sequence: CASKASGGEQYF. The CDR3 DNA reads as TGTGCCAGTAAGGCTAGCGGAGGGGAGCAGTACTTC.

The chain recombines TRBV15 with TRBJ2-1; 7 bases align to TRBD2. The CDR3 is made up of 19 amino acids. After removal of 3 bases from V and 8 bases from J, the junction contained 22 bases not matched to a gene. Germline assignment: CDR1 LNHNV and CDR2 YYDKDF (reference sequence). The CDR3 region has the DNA TGTGCCACCAGCAGCCATAATAGCGGGCGGAGAAAGGTACGGTATGAGCAGTTCTTC. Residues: CATSSHNSGRRKVRYEQFF.

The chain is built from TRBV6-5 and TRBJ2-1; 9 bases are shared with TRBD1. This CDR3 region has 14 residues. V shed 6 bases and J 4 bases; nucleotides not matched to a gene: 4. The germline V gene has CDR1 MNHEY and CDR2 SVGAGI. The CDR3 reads CASSRDREYNEQFF. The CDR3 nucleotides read TGTGCCAGCAGCCGGGACAGGGAATACAATGAGCAGTTCTTC.